The 21 T cell receptor beta chains presented below share a single source sample, sequenced in a study of T-cell reconstitution after alpha-beta-depleted transplantation in children. Unique molecular identifiers were built into the TCRbeta library. A single record per CDR3 protein comes from TCRdb applying MiXCR to the PCR reads. The table records approximately 130,000 distinct CDR3 sequences, about 9.5% of them present only once. The sequences come from PBMCs, mostly from graft donor cells, collected 180 days after TCRalphabeta/CD19-depleted stem cell transplant. These receptors all come from a girl under three years old who had a stem cell transplant for combined immunodeficiency, so the T cells may come from the graft donor.

This clonotype was observed a handful of times. The chain is built from TRBV7-2 and TRBJ2-7; TRBD1 aligns across 7 bases. CDR3 length equals 16 residues. CDR1 is SGHTA and CDR2 is FQGNSA in the germline V gene. Trimming removed 4 bases from V and 4 bases from J; junction bases left unmatched: 13. For the CDR3, the DNA is TGTGCCAGCAGCTCTAACCCTGCGACAGGGCTATACGAGCAGTACTTC. Protein product: CASSSNPATGLYEQYF.

In this sample, this clonotype turned up a few times. The rearrangement uses TRBV6-2 or TRBV6-3 and TRBJ2-1; 11 bases match TRBD2. Germline loops: CDR1 MNHEY, CDR2 SVGEGT. Trimming cost V 2 bases and J 8 bases; bases outside gene matches: 8. CDR3 length: 16 residues. CDR3 protein: CASSYPPSGRWYEQFF. The CDR3 DNA reads TGTGCCAGCAGTTACCCACCTAGCGGGAGGTGGTATGAGCAGTTCTTC.

This clonotype was seen many times. This rearrangement joins TRBV15 to TRBJ2-4; D perhaps matches TRBD2 (6 bases). Germline-derived CDR1 and CDR2 are LNHNV and YYDKDF (reference sequence). Trimming left V 0 bases short and J 6 bases short, with 12 bases between. The CDR3 extends over 15 amino acids. The CDR3 here is CATSRDLGSGNIQYF. CDR3 in DNA: TGTGCCACCAGCAGAGATCTGGGTAGCGGAAACATTCAGTACTTC.

The chain has TRBV18 and TRBJ2-3; TRBD2 matches at 13 bases. V shed 5 bases, J shed 1 base, and the junction held 9 bases outside the gene matches. This CDR3 has 18 amino acids. The germline V gene has CDR1 KGHSH and CDR2 LQKENI. CDR3 sequence reads: CASSSRTSGSSGTDTQYF. CDR3 coding DNA: TGTGCCAGCTCATCCAGGACTAGCGGGAGCTCGGGCACAGATACGCAGTATTTT. Supplemented by reference TRBV18 and TRBJ2-3, the full variable domain reads NAGVMQNPRHLVRRRGQEARLRCSPMKGHSHVYWYRQLPEEGLKFMVYLQKENIIDESGMPKERFSAEFPKEGPSILRIQQVVRGDSAAYFCASSSRTSGSSGTDTQYFGPGTRLTVL.

The chain has TRBV5-5 and TRBJ2-2; D assignment may be TRBD1 or TRBD2 (7 bases each). CDR3 length: 14 residues. The V gene's germline CDR1 is SGHKS and CDR2 YYEKEE (reference sequence). Trimming stripped 6 bases from V and 17 bases from J, with 26 bases between. The CDR3 bases are TGTGCCAGCACCAGGGGGGGGAACACCGGGGAGCCTTTTTTT. This codes for CASTRGGNTGEPFF.

This chain joins TRBV29-1 and TRBJ2-7, with D possibly TRBD1 on 6 matching bases. V lost 4 bases, J lost 5 bases, and 12 bases lay in between. Germline CDR1 is SQVTM and CDR2 is ANQGSEA. The CDR3 totals 12 residues. The CDR3 DNA reads TGCAGCGTTGGGCAGGGGTTCCACGAGCAGTACTTC. Its translation is CSVGQGFHEQYF.

The J gene is TRBJ2-5, the V gene TRBV20-1, with D perhaps given as TRBD1 or TRBD2 (5 bases each). Trimming removed 2 bases from V and 5 bases from J, with 15 bases in between. This CDR3 is built from 14 residues. Per germline, CDR1 DFQATT and CDR2 SNEGSKA (reference sequence). The DNA for the CDR3 is TGCAGTGCTAGAACCAACTGGGGGAATGAGACCCAGTACTTC. It codes for CSARTNWGNETQYF.

This clonotype was picked up many times. This rearrangement joins TRBV29-1 to TRBJ2-6; D not resolved. The germline V gene encodes CDR1 SQVTM and CDR2 ANQGSEA. The CDR3 runs 13 residues. V lost 7 bases and J lost 0, with 7 bases in between. The CDR3 protein is CSARSSGANVLTF. As DNA, the CDR3 is TGCAGCGCCCGATCCTCTGGGGCCAACGTCCTGACTTTC.

The chain recombines TRBV14 with TRBJ2-7; 8 nucleotides align to TRBD2. CDR1 is SGHDN and CDR2 is FVKESK in the germline V gene. Trimming removed 1 base from V and 1 base from J; junction bases left unmatched: 3. This CDR3 is 15 amino acids long. The CDR3 protein is CASSQALAGSYEQYF. DNA of the CDR3: TGTGCCAGCAGCCAAGCTTTAGCGGGATCCTACGAGCAGTACTTC.

Notes on this clonotype: An end of the junction does not agree with germline; a read error may underlie this. The rearrangement joins TRBV3-1 to TRBJ2-7; TRBD2 aligns across 8 bases. Germline CDR1 LGHDT, CDR2 YNNKEL (reference sequence). This CDR3 region has 12 residues. Here the CDR3 reads CATSHGLAEQYF. The CDR3, as DNA: TGTGCCACCAGCCATGGACTAGCCGAGCAGTACTTC.

This clonotype showed up just a few times. The chain carries TRBV30 and TRBJ2-7; no clear D. Trimming shortened V by 0 bases and J by 2 bases, and 11 bases separated the two germline ends. The CDR3 totals 14 residues. CDR1 and CDR2 (germline): GTSNPN, SVGIG (reference sequence). The CDR3, as DNA: TGTGCCTGGAGTGTAGGTGGGGTAACCTACGAGCAGTACTTC. Amino acid sequence: CAWSVGGVTYEQYF.

This clonotype was counted a few times. This chain connects TRBV20-1 to TRBJ2-1; TRBD2 agrees at 13 bases. J was trimmed by 8 bases and V by 6 bases; bases with no gene match: 10. The germline CDR1 and CDR2 sequences are DFQATT and SNEGSKA (reference sequence). This CDR3 has 15 residues. The CDR3 bases are TGCAGTGCCCAGAGGACTAGCGGGAGAAAGGATGAGCAGTTCTTC. It encodes CSAQRTSGRKDEQFF.

The sample holds a few counts of this clonotype. The chain has TRBV11-3 and TRBJ2-4, with D possibly being TRBD1 or TRBD2 (5 bases each). CDR1 is SGHNT and CDR2 is YENEEA in the germline V gene. This CDR3 has 17 amino acids. Between the trimmed V and J ends, which lost 2 bases and 1 base, there was a span of 15 bases. CDR3 sequence: CASSLHLGGPAKNIQYF. Written as DNA, the CDR3 is TGTGCCAGCAGCTTACACCTTGGGGGTCCTGCCAAAAACATTCAGTACTTC.

In DNA, the CDR3 is TGTGCCAGCAGCTGGGCCCCTAGCGGGGGGGCGACAGATACGCAGTATTTT. Translating gives CASSWAPSGGATDTQYF. The chain links TRBV7-2 to TRBJ2-3, with TRBD2 matching 12 bases. The junction had 8 bases not matched to a gene; V was cut back by 4 bases and J by 3 bases. The CDR3 length is 17 residues. Looked up from germline, CDR1 is SGHTA and CDR2 is FQGNSA.

This sequence joins TRBV12-3 or TRBV12-4 and TRBJ2-6; 8 positions match TRBD1. Trimming at V came to 6 bases and at J to 4 bases, leaving 8 bases not matched to a gene. The CDR3 runs to 16 residues. The CDR3, as DNA: TGTGCCAGCAGCGTTGCCAGGGGGCCCGGGGCCAACGTCCTGACTTTC. Protein: CASSVARGPGANVLTF.

This chain links TRBV12-3 or TRBV12-4 with TRBJ2-7; 9 bases match TRBD1. The CDR3 loop spans 17 amino acids. With 3 bases clipped from V and 2 bases from J, the junction kept 11 bases outside the gene matches. The DNA of the CDR3 is TGTGCCAGCAGTTTCCGGACGGGTGGGACAGGGACCTACGAGCAGTACTTC. Translated, it gives CASSFRTGGTGTYEQYF.

This clonotype has more than one count but fewer than ten. V is TRBV20-1 and J is TRBJ1-4; 7 bases line up with TRBD1. The junction had 8 bases not matched to a gene; V was cut back by 0 bases and J by 7 bases. Looked up from germline, CDR1 is DFQATT and CDR2 is SNEGSKA (reference sequence). This CDR3 region has 15 residues. The CDR3 spells CSARDRGTVAEKLFF. Written as DNA, the CDR3 is TGCAGTGCTAGAGACAGGGGGACGGTTGCTGAAAAACTGTTTTTT.

The chain combines TRBV5-1 with TRBJ2-3, with 11 bases lining up with TRBD2. The length of the CDR3 is 17 residues. Germline V gene data show CDR1 as SGHRS and CDR2 as YFSETQ. With 2 bases clipped from V and 4 bases from J, the junction kept 9 bases outside the gene matches. CDR3 sequence (DNA): TGCGCCAGCAGCTTTGGGACCGGGACTAGCGGTTCAGATACGCAGTATTTT. It is translated as CASSFGTGTSGSDTQYF.

This chain connects TRBV6-1 to TRBJ1-5; 9 bases fit TRBD1. Germline values: CDR1 MNHNS, CDR2 SASEGT. Losses at the gene ends were 6 bases for V and 5 bases for J; bases not matched to a gene: 8. CDR3 length: 15 amino acids. The CDR3 is CASSPGQGGDQPQHF. The CDR3 coding sequence is TGTGCCAGCAGCCCGGGACAGGGTGGGGATCAGCCCCAGCATTTT.

This chain connects TRBV20-1 to TRBJ2-7; D could derive from TRBD1 or TRBD2 (5 bases each). The CDR3 has 13 amino acids. V lost 6 bases and J lost 4, with 16 bases in between. The germline V gene has CDR1 DFQATT and CDR2 SNEGSKA (reference sequence). In nucleotides, the CDR3 is TGCAGTGCCAGCCTTGGGGGATTTTACGAGCAGTACTTC. This gives the protein CSASLGGFYEQYF.

This clonotype was seen only a few times. CDR3 bases: TGTGCCAGCAGCTCTGGGGCAAGGTCCTACAATGAGCAGTTCTTC. This gives the protein CASSSGARSYNEQFF. V and J are TRBV11-2 and TRBJ2-1; TRBD1 is a possible D gene (5 bases). Between the trimmed V and J ends, which lost 4 bases and 1 base, there was a span of 11 bases. Per germline, CDR1 SGHAT and CDR2 FQNNGV. This CDR3 has 15 amino acids.